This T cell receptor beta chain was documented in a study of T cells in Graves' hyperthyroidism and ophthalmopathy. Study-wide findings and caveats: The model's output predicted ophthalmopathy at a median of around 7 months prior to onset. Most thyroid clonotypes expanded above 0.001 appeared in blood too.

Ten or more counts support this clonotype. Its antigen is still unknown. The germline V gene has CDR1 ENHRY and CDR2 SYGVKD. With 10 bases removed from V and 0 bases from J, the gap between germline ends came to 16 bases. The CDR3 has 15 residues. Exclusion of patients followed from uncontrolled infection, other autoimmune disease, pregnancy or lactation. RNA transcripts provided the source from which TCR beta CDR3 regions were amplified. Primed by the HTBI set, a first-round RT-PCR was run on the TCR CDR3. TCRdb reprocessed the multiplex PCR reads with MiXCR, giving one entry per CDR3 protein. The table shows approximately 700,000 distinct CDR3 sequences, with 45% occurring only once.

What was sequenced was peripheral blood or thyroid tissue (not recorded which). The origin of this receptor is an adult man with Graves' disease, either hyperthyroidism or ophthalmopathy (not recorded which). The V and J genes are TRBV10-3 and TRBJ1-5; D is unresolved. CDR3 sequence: CATNSDSNSNQPQHF. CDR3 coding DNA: TGTGCCACCAACTCGGATTCCAATAGCAATCAGCCCCAGCATTTT.